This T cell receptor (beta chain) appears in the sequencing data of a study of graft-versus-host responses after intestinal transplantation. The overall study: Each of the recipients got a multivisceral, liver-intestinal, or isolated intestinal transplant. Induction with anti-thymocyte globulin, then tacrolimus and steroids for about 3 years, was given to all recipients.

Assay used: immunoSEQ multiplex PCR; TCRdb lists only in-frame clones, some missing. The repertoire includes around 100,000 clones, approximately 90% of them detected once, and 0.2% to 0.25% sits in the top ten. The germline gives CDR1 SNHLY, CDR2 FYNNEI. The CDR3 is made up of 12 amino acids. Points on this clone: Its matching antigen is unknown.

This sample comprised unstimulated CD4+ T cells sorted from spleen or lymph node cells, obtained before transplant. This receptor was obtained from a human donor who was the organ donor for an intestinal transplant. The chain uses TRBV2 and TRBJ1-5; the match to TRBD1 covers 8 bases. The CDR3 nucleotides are TGTGCTACAGGGGGTGTCGATCAGCCCCAGCATTTT. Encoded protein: CATGGVDQPQHF.